These 26 T cell receptor beta chains were all obtained from the same sample, sequenced in a study of blood T cell repertoires in COVID-19. Libraries were prepared by immunoSEQ multiplex PCR; TCRdb keeps only in-frame clonotypes and omits some of them. Among around 29,000 clones listed, about 70% were seen once. Sequencing input: peripheral blood. The receptors come from a human donor in a cohort sampled during active COVID-19.

The chain employs TRBV6-2 or TRBV6-3 and TRBJ2-7; TRBD2 aligns across 10 bases. The CDR3 extends over 15 amino acids. Looked up from germline, CDR1 is MNHEY and CDR2 is SVGEGT. The trim removed 5 bases at V and 3 bases at J, leaving 7 bases unmatched. CDR3 sequence (DNA): TGTGCCAGCAGTAGCAGGACTAGCGGCCGCTACGAGCAGTACTTC. Encoded protein: CASSSRTSGRYEQYF.

CDR3 amino acids: CASSVSHIEDRDVTGELFF. The CDR3, as DNA: TGTGCCAGCAGCGTAAGTCATATAGAGGACAGGGATGTAACCGGGGAGCTGTTTTTT. The rearrangement links TRBV9 to TRBJ2-2; 8 bases are a match to TRBD1. Germline values: CDR1 SGDLS, CDR2 YYNGEE. This CDR3 is 19 amino acids long. V shed 1 base, J shed 5 bases, and the junction held 16 bases outside the gene matches.

The chain is built from TRBV7-2 and TRBJ2-7; D is unclear. V was clipped by 3 bases and J by 6 bases, with 12 bases between them. Germline loops: CDR1 SGHTA, CDR2 FQGNSA. The CDR3 has 13 amino acids. CDR3 bases: TGTGCCAGCAGCTTTCTGGGCCTGGGCGAGCAGTACTTC. The encoded protein is CASSFLGLGEQYF.

This sequence joins TRBV10-3 and TRBJ2-7; D call uncertain. The ends were cut back, 3 bases at V and 2 bases at J, with 8 bases in the middle. From germline, CDR1 is ENHRY and CDR2 SYGVKD. The CDR3 totals 13 residues. The CDR3 DNA reads as TGTGCCATCAGTGAAAAAATTACCTACGAGCAGTACTTC. Residues: CAISEKITYEQYF.

The rearrangement links TRBV19 to TRBJ2-5; 9 bases map to TRBD1. Germline V gives CDR1 LNHDA, CDR2 SQIVND (reference sequence). The CDR3 runs 17 residues. The ends lost 1 base at V and 2 bases at J; junction bases unmatched: 8. CDR3 protein: CASSIAGDRASQETQYF. The CDR3, as DNA: TGTGCCAGTAGTATAGCAGGGGACAGGGCATCTCAAGAGACCCAGTACTTC.

The chain links TRBV3-1 (or the pseudogene TRBV3-2) to TRBJ2-3, with a weak D call TRBD1 (6 bases). Per germline, CDR1 LGHDT and CDR2 YNNKEL (reference sequence). The V and J ends lost 4 bases and 0 bases respectively, with 11 bases between them. This CDR3 has 15 amino acids. The CDR3 protein is CASSLGQTSTDTQYF. CDR3 nucleotide sequence: TGTGCCAGCAGCCTTGGACAGACTAGCACAGATACGCAGTATTTT.

The CDR3 DNA is TGTGCCAGCAGTTACTCGATGGCGGGACGGTCCTACGAGCAGTACTTC. Its translation is CASSYSMAGRSYEQYF. The chain joins TRBV6-5 to TRBJ2-7; D is perhaps TRBD2 (6 bases). Trimming pared 0 bases from V and 1 base from J, leaving 13 bases between. The CDR3 totals 16 residues. Germline CDR1 reads MNHEY; CDR2 reads SVGAGI.

The J gene is TRBJ2-5, the V gene TRBV7-2, with TRBD1 as a possible D gene (6 bases). Trimming removed 2 bases from V and 0 bases from J, with 10 bases in between. CDR3 size: 15 residues. The germline CDR1 and CDR2 sequences are SGHTA and FQGNSA. CDR3 loop: CASSLTGMYQETQYF. The DNA for the CDR3 is TGTGCCAGCAGCTTAACAGGGATGTACCAAGAGACCCAGTACTTC.

The V gene is TRBV5-5, the J gene TRBJ1-2; no definite D call. Per the germline V gene, CDR1 is SGHKS and CDR2 is YYEKEE (reference sequence). Trimming shortened V by 4 bases and J by 2 bases, and 18 bases separated the two germline ends. The CDR3 runs 16 residues. The CDR3 region has the DNA TGTGCCAGCAGCCGGGAAGACATGGCGGCAAACTATGGCTACACCTTC. This codes for CASSREDMAANYGYTF.

The chain recombines TRBV5-1 with TRBJ2-4, with TRBD1 identical over 9 bases. This CDR3 is 16 amino acids long. Germline assignment: CDR1 SGHRS and CDR2 YFSETQ. Germline trimming cut 4 bases from V and 1 base from J; bases unmatched to any gene: 6. CDR3: CASSTGQGLAKNIQYF. The CDR3 DNA sequence: TGCGCCAGCAGCACGGGACAGGGTTTGGCCAAAAACATTCAGTACTTC.

The chain recombines TRBV3-1 (or the pseudogene TRBV3-2) with TRBJ1-2; no firm D call. Germline CDR1 LGHDT, CDR2 YNNKEL (reference sequence). The germline V and J ends were trimmed by 4 bases and 3 bases, with 6 bases remaining between them. The CDR3 length is 12 residues. CDR3: CASSPGDYGYTF. The CDR3 DNA follows: TGTGCCAGCAGCCCCGGGGACTATGGCTACACCTTC.

This chain connects TRBV5-1 to TRBJ2-5, with 11 bases matching TRBD2. The CDR3 contains 17 residues. The junction had 8 bases not matched to a gene; V was cut back by 0 bases and J by 4 bases. In germline, CDR1 is SGHRS, CDR2 YFSETQ. The DNA of the CDR3 is TGCGCCAGCAGCTTGGGACTAGCGGGGAATACGGGAGAGACCCAGTACTTC. Amino acid sequence: CASSLGLAGNTGETQYF.

The chain recombines TRBV2 with TRBJ2-3; no clear D gene. The CDR3 totals 13 residues. V was pared by 9 bases and J by 2 bases, with 12 bases between. Germline CDR1 reads SNHLY; CDR2 reads FYNNEI. The CDR3 protein is CASDQAFTDTQYF. The DNA of the CDR3 is TGTGCCAGTGACCAGGCCTTCACAGATACGCAGTATTTT.

CDR3 nucleotide sequence: TGTGCCAGCAGCCACCTTTCTGTAGACTCCTACAATGAGCAGTTCTTC. It specifies CASSHLSVDSYNEQFF. The chain is built from TRBV14 and TRBJ2-1; D is uncertain. The CDR3 runs to 16 residues. Germline CDR1 is SGHDN and CDR2 is FVKESK. Trimming removed 3 bases at V and 0 bases at J, with 12 bases between. Full variable domain (missing parts from reference TRBV14 and TRBJ2-1): EAGVTQFPSHSVIEKGQTVTLRCDPISGHDNLYWYRRVMGKEIKFLLHFVKESKQDESGMPNNRFLAERTGGTYSTLKVQPAELEDSGVYFCASSHLSVDSYNEQFFGPGTRLTVL.

In its sample, this clone is medium-sized (0.01 to 0.1%). This chain connects TRBV15 to TRBJ2-7; a weak D match, TRBD2 (5 bases). Trimming took 0 bases from V and 3 from J, leaving 12 bases between them. There are 15 residues in the CDR3. Germline CDR1 reads LNHNV; CDR2 reads YYDKDF (reference sequence). The DNA of the CDR3 is TGTGCCACCAGCAGAGAAATTGGCGGACTCTACGAGCAGTACTTC. Translating gives CATSREIGGLYEQYF.

The gene calls are TRBV6-5 and TRBJ2-7, with TRBD1 matching over 7 bases. The CDR3 is made up of 14 amino acids. Trimming removed 3 bases from V and 3 bases from J; junction bases left unmatched: 5. Germline values: CDR1 MNHEY, CDR2 SVGAGI. CDR3 coding DNA: TGTGCCAGCAGTTATCGGACAGGAGTCTACGAGCAGTACTTC. Protein product: CASSYRTGVYEQYF.

V and J are TRBV6-5 and TRBJ1-6; possible D gene TRBD1, 6 bases. The CDR3 is 13 residues long. Germline CDR1 reads MNHEY; CDR2 reads SVGAGI. V shed 11 bases and J shed 6 bases, with 14 bases lying between them. CDR3 sequence: CAGGASSNSPLHF. The CDR3 DNA sequence: TGTGCCGGGGGGGCGTCGTCTAATTCACCCCTCCACTTT.

This chain joins TRBV5-4 and TRBJ1-2, with D tentatively TRBD1 (5 bases). CDR3 size: 14 residues. Trimming pared 4 bases from V and 4 bases from J, leaving 14 bases between. Germline CDR1 and CDR2: SGHNT and YYREEE (reference sequence). CDR3 sequence: CASSQDKGSYGYTF. The CDR3, as DNA: TGTGCCAGCAGCCAGGACAAGGGCAGCTATGGCTACACCTTC.

This clone was counted only a few times. The chain couples TRBV12-3 or TRBV12-4 to TRBJ2-2; the D gene is possibly TRBD1 (5 bases). CDR3 length: 13 amino acids. V was shortened by 10 bases and J by 4 bases, with 13 bases between the two germline ends. DNA for the CDR3: TGTGCCATTGCAGGGTCCGGCACCGGGGAGCTGTTTTTT. Translating gives CAIAGSGTGELFF.

V is TRBV20-1 and J is TRBJ2-7, with 7 bases lining up with TRBD2. The CDR3 is 14 residues long. Germline V gene lookup returns CDR1 DFQATT and CDR2 SNEGSKA (reference sequence). The trim removed 3 bases at V and 5 bases at J, leaving 10 bases unmatched. DNA of the CDR3: TGCAGTGCTAGTCGGCTAGCGGTGTACGACGAGCAGTACTTC. Translated, it gives CSASRLAVYDEQYF.

The gene calls are TRBV27 and TRBJ1-4; D remains ambiguous. Germline CDR1 is MNHEY and CDR2 is SMNVEV (reference sequence). The CDR3 loop spans 15 amino acids. The V end lost 6 bases, the J end lost 5 bases, and 16 bases lay between the germline ends. The CDR3 is CASSRARPPNEKLFF. The CDR3 nucleotides read TGTGCCAGCAGCCGCGCGAGGCCTCCAAATGAAAAACTGTTTTTT.

V and J are TRBV10-3 and TRBJ2-1; 8 bases agree with TRBD1. CDR1 is ENHRY, CDR2 SYGVKD, per germline. The CDR3 sequence is 14 residues long. With V trimmed by 2 bases and J by 7 bases, 4 bases remained unmatched. This CDR3 is CAISEGQGPNEQFF. CDR3 nucleotides: TGTGCCATCAGTGAGGGACAGGGACCAAATGAGCAGTTCTTC.

This rearrangement joins TRBV6-5 to TRBJ2-3, with TRBD2 identical over 9 bases. Germline CDR1 reads MNHEY; CDR2 reads SVGAGI. The CDR3 has 14 residues. V lost 6 bases to trimming and J lost 2 bases; unmatched junction nucleotides: 3. In DNA form, the CDR3 reads TGTGCCAGCAGGCGGGAGGGCCTCACAGATACGCAGTATTTT. Its translation is CASRREGLTDTQYF.

The V call is TRBV20-1, the J call TRBJ2-4, with 8 bases fitting TRBD1. The CDR3 totals 11 residues. The ends lost 1 base at V and 13 bases at J; junction bases unmatched: 3. The V gene's germline CDR1 is DFQATT and CDR2 SNEGSKA (reference sequence). Here the CDR3 reads CSARVGTGQYF. In nucleotides, the CDR3 is TGCAGTGCTAGAGTAGGGACAGGACAGTACTTC.

This chain connects TRBV21-1 to TRBJ2-7; TRBD2, as called in the table, went unchecked against the DNA. TRBV21-1 is recorded as a pseudogene. CDR3 length equals 17 residues. CDR3 sequence reads: CASSKVAGRRSNYEQYF. DNA of the CDR3: TGTGCCAGCAGCAAAGTTGCCGGGAGGCGTTCAAACTACGAGCAGTACTTC.

The chain links TRBV11-2 to TRBJ1-4; the D is unclear. The CDR3 length is 14 residues. Germline CDR1 reads SGHAT; CDR2 reads FQNNGV. Trimming cost V 5 bases and J 7 bases, with 14 bases left between them. The CDR3 nucleotides are TGTGCCAGCAGCATCACACGGGAGTCTGAAAAACTGTTTTTT. Protein product: CASSITRESEKLFF.